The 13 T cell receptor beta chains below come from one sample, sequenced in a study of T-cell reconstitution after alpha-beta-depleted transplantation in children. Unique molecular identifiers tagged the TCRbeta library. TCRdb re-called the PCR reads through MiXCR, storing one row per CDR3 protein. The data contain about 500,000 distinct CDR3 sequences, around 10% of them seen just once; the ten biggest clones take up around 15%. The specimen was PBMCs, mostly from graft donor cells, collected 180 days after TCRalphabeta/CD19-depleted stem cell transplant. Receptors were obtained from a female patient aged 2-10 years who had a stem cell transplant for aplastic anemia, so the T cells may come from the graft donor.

As DNA, the CDR3 is TGTGCCAGCAGTCCTCCGGGCTCCAAAAACATTCAGTACTTC. Translation gives CASSPPGSKNIQYF. The chain employs TRBV27 and TRBJ2-4, with D unclear. CDR3 length equals 14 residues. The V gene lost 5 bases and the J gene lost 2 bases, with 10 bases spanning the gap. The germline V gene encodes CDR1 MNHEY and CDR2 SMNVEV (reference sequence).

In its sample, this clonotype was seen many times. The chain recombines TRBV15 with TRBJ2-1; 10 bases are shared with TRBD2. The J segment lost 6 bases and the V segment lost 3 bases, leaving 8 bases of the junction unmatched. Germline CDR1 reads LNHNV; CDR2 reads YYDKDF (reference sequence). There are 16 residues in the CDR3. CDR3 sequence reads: CATSRTLAGGPNEQFF. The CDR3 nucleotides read TGTGCCACCAGCAGGACCTTAGCGGGAGGTCCCAATGAGCAGTTCTTC.

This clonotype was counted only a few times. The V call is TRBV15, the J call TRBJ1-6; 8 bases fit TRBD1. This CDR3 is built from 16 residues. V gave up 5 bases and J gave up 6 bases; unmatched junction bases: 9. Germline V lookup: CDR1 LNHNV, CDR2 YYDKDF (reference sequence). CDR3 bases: TGTGCCACCAGCCTAACCCCTGGACAGGGTAATTCACCCCTCCACTTT. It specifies CATSLTPGQGNSPLHF.

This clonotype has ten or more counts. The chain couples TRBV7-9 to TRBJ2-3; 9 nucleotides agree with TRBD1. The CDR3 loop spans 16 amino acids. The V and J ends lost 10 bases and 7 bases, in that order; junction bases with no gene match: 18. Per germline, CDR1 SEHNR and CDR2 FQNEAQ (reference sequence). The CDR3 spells CANPPEGTGPTNTQYF. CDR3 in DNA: TGTGCCAACCCCCCCGAGGGGACAGGGCCTACAAATACGCAGTATTTT.

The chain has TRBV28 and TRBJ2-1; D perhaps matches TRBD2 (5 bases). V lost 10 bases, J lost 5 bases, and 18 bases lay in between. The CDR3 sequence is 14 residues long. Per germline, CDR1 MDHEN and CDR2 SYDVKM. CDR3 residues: CATTVGVINNEQFF. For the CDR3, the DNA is TGTGCCACTACGGTGGGAGTAATCAACAATGAGCAGTTCTTC.

For the CDR3, the DNA is TGTGCCAGCAGTCCTCGAGGGGTGTACAATGAGCAGTTCTTC. Its protein product is CASSPRGVYNEQFF. This chain joins TRBV12-3 or TRBV12-4 and TRBJ2-1; D may match TRBD1 or TRBD2 (5 bases each). The CDR3 spans 14 residues. The V and J ends lost 5 bases and 4 bases respectively, with 12 bases between them.

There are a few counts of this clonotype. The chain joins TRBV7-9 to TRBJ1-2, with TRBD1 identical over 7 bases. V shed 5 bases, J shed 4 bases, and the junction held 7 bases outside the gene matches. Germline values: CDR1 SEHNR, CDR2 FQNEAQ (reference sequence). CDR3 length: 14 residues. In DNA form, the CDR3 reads TGTGCCAGCAGCAAAGGAACAGGGGCCTATGGCTACACCTTC. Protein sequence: CASSKGTGAYGYTF. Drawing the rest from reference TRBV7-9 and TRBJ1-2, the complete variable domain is DTGVSQNPRHKITKRGQNVTFRCDPISEHNRLYWYRQTLGQGPEFLTYFQNEAQLEKSRLLSDRFSAERPKGSFSTLEIQRTEQGDSAMYLCASSKGTGAYGYTFGSGTRLTVV.

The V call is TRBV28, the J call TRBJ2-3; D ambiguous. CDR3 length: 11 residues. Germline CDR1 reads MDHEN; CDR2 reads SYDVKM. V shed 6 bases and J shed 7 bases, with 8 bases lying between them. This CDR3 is CASRTGYTQYF. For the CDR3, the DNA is TGTGCCAGCAGGACGGGCTATACGCAGTATTTT.

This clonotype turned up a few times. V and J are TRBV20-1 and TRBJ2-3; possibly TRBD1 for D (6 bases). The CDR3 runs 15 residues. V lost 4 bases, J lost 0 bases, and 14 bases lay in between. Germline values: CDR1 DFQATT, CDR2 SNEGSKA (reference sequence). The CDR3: CSAIGGGTSTDTQYF. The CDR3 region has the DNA TGCAGTGCTATAGGGGGTGGTACTAGCACAGATACGCAGTATTTT.

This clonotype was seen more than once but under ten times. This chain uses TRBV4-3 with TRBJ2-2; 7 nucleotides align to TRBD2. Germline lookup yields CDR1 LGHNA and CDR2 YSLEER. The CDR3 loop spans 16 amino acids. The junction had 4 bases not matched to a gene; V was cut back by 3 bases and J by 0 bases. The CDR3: CASSQSSGSNTGELFF. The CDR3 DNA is TGCGCCAGCAGCCAGTCTAGCGGATCGAACACCGGGGAGCTGTTTTTT.

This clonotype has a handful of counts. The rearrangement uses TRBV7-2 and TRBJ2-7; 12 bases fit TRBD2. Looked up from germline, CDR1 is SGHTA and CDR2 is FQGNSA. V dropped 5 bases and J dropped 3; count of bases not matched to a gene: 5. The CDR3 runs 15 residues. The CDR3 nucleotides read TGTGCCAGCAGCGCGGGACTAGCGGGCCTCTACGAGCAGTACGTC. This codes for CASSAGLAGLYEQYV.

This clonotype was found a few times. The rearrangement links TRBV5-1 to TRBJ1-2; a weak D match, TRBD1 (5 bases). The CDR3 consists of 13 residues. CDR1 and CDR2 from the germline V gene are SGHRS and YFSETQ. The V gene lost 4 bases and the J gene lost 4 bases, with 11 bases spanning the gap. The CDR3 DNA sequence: TGCGCCAGCAGCGTGGACAACCTCTATGGCTACACCTTC. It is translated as CASSVDNLYGYTF.

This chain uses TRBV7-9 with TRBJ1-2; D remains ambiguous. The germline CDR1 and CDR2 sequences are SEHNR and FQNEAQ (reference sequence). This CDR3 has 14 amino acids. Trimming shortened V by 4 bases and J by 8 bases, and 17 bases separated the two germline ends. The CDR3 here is CASSSRASPQGYTF. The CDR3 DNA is TGTGCCAGCAGCTCGAGGGCCTCCCCTCAGGGCTACACCTTC.